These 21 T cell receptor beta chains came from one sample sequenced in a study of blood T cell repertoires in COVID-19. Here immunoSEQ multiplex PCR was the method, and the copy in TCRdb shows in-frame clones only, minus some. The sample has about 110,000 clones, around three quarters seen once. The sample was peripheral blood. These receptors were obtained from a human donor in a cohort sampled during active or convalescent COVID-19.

CDR3 sequence reads: CASSVPAGAITEAFF. The CDR3 DNA reads TGTGCCAGCAGCGTTCCGGCAGGGGCCATCACTGAAGCTTTCTTT. V and J are TRBV9 and TRBJ1-1, with TRBD1 as a possible D gene (6 bases). CDR1 is SGDLS, CDR2 YYNGEE, per germline. The CDR3 spans 15 residues. The V end was cut by 2 bases, the J end by 4 bases, with 15 bases between.

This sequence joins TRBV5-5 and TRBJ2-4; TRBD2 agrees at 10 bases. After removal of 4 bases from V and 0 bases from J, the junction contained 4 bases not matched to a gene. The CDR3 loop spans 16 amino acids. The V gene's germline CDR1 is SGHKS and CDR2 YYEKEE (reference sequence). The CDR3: CASSRTSGIAKNIQYF. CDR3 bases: TGTGCCAGCAGCCGGACTAGCGGAATAGCCAAAAACATTCAGTACTTC.

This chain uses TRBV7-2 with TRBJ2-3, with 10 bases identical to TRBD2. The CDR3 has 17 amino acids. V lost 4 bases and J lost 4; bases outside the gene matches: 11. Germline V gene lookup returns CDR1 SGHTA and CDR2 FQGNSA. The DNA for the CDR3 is TGTGCCAGCAGCTCGAGCGGGGGGGCATCGCGGGCAGATACGCAGTATTTT. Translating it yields CASSSSGGASRADTQYF.

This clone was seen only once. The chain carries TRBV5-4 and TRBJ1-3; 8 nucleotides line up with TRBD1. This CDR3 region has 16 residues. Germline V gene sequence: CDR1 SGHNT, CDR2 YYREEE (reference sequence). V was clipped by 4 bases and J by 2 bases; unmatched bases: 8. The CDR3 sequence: CASSITGGFAGNTIYF. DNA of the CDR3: TGTGCCAGCAGCATAACAGGGGGATTCGCTGGAAACACCATATATTTT.

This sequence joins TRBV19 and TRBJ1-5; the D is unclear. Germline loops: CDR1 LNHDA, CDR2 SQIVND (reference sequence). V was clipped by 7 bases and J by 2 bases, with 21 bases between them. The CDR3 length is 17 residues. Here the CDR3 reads CASTTSPYEEGNQPQHF. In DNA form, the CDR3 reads TGTGCCAGTACCACCTCACCCTATGAGGAGGGCAATCAGCCCCAGCATTTT. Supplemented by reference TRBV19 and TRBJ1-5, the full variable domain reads DGGITQSPKYLFRKEGQNVTLSCEQNLNHDAMYWYRQDPGQGLRLIYYSQIVNDFQKGDIAEGYSVSREKKESFPLTVTSAQKNPTAFYLCASTTSPYEEGNQPQHFGDGTRLSIL.

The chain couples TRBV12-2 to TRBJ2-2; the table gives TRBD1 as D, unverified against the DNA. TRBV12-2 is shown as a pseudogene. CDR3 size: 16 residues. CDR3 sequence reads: CASRFQGAPNTGELFF. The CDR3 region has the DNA TGTGCAAGTCGCTTCCAGGGGGCCCCGAACACCGGGGAGCTGTTTTTT.

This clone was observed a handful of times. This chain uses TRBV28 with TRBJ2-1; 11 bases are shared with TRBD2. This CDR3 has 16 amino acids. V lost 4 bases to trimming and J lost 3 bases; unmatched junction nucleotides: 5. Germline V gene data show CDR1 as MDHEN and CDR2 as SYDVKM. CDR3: CASSSIGLAGYNEQFF. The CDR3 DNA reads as TGTGCCAGCAGTTCGATCGGACTAGCGGGCTACAATGAGCAGTTCTTC.

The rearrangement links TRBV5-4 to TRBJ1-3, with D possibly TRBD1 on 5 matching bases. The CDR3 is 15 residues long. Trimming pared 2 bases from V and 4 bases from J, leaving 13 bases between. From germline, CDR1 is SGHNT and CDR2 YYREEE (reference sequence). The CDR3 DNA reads TGTGCCAGCAGCTTTCTCGGGGGAGTAGGAAACACCATATATTTT. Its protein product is CASSFLGGVGNTIYF.

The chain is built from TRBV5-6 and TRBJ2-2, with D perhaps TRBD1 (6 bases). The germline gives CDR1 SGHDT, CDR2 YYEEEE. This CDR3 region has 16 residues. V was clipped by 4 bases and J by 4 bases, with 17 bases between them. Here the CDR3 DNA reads TGTGCCAGCAGCAACCGGGACACATCTCGCACCGGGGAGCTGTTTTTT. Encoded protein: CASSNRDTSRTGELFF.

CDR3 DNA sequence: TGTGCCAGTTGGGACGGCGGGGGGCCCCAGCATTTT. Amino acids: CASWDGGGPQHF. The chain is built from TRBV19 and TRBJ1-5; weak D call: TRBD1 (5 bases). Germline CDR1 is LNHDA and CDR2 is SQIVND (reference sequence). The CDR3 is 12 amino acids. With 8 bases removed from V and 9 bases from J, the gap between germline ends came to 14 bases. The complete variable domain, with remaining parts taken from reference TRBV19 and TRBJ1-5, reads DGGITQSPKYLFRKEGQNVTLSCEQNLNHDAMYWYRQDPGQGLRLIYYSQIVNDFQKGDIAEGYSVSREKKESFPLTVTSAQKNPTAFYLCASWDGGGPQHFGDGTRLSIL.

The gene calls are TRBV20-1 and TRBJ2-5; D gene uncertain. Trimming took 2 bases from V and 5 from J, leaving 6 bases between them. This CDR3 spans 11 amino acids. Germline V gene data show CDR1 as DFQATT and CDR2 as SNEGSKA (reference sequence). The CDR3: CSARSWETQYF. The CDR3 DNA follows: TGCAGTGCTAGAAGCTGGGAGACCCAGTACTTC.

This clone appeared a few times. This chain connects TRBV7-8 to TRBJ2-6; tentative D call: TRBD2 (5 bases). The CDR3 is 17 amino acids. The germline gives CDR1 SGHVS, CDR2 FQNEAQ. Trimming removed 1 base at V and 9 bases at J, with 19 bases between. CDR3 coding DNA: TGTGCCAGCAGCTTAGGTCTGGGATCTAATCGGGACAACGTCCTGACTTTC. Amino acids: CASSLGLGSNRDNVLTF.

CDR3 coding DNA: TGTGCCAGCAGCTACCAACAGGGGGGATTGATCCCTCCCTTAGAAGCTTTCTTT. Protein sequence: CASSYQQGGLIPPLEAFF. This rearrangement joins TRBV7-9 to TRBJ1-1; 8 positions agree with TRBD1. This CDR3 is 18 amino acids long. Looked up from germline, CDR1 is SEHNR and CDR2 is FQNEAQ (reference sequence). The ends lost 4 bases at V and 8 bases at J; junction bases unmatched: 21.

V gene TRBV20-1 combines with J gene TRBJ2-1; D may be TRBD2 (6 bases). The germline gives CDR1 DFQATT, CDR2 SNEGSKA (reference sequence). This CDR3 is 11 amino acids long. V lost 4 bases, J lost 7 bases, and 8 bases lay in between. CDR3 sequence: CSATGRNEQFF. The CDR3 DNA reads TGCAGTGCTACAGGGAGGAATGAGCAGTTCTTC.

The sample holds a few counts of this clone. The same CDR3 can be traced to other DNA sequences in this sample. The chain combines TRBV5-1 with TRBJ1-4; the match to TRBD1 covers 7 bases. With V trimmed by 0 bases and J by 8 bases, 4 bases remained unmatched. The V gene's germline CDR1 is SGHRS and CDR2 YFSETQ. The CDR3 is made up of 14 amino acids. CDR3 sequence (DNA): TGCGCCAGCAGCTTGGGACAGGGTGGGGAAAAACTGTTTTTT. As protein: CASSLGQGGEKLFF.

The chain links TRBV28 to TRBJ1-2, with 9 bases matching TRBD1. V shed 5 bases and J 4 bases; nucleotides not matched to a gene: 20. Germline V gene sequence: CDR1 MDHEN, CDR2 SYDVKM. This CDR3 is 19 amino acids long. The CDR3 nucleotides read TGTGCCAGCAGTCTTACACAGGGGGCGACCCAGAATTCGGCCTATGGCTACACCTTC. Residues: CASSLTQGATQNSAYGYTF.

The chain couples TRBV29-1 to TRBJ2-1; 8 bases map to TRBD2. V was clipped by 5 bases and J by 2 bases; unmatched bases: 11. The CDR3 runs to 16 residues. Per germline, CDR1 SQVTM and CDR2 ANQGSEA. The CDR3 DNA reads TGCAGCGTTCAGGGTTCACGGGAGGGCGCCTACAATGAGCAGTTCTTC. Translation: CSVQGSREGAYNEQFF.

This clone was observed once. DNA of the CDR3: TGTGCCAGCAGTTACCCTCGGACTAGCGGGGACAATGAGCAGTTCTTC. Its protein product is CASSYPRTSGDNEQFF. V gene TRBV6-6 combines with J gene TRBJ2-1, with 12 bases aligning to TRBD2. This CDR3 is 16 amino acids long. The germline CDR1 and CDR2 sequences are MNHNY and SVGAGI (reference sequence). V gave up 2 bases and J gave up 5 bases; unmatched junction bases: 4.

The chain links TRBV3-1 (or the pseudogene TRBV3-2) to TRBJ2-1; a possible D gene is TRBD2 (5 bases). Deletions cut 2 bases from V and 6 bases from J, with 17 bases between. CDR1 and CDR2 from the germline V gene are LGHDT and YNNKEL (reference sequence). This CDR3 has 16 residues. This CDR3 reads CASSQTPDFPLNEQFF. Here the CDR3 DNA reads TGTGCCAGCAGCCAAACCCCGGACTTTCCCCTCAATGAGCAGTTCTTC.

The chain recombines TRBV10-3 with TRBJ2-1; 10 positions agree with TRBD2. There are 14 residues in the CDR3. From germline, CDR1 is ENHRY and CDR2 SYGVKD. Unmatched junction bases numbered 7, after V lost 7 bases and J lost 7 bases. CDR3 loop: CAIKERGGTNEQFF. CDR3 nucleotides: TGTGCCATCAAGGAGCGGGGGGGCACGAATGAGCAGTTCTTC.

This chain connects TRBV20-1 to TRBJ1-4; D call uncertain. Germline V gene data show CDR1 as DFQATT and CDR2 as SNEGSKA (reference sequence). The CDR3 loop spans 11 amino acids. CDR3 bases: TGCAGCGGAGGACGGGGTGAAAAACTGTTTTTT. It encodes CSGGRGEKLFF.